Here is one TCR beta chain with its context. Its antigen is not identified. What was amplified from RNA transcripts were TCR beta CDR3 regions. First-round RT-PCR of the TCR CDR3 relied on the HTBI primer set. TCRdb reprocessed the multiplex PCR reads with MiXCR, giving one entry per CDR3 protein. The sample contains about 400,000 distinct CDR3 sequences, roughly an eighth of which appear only once. The entry originates in a study of T cells in Graves' hyperthyroidism and ophthalmopathy. Study-wide results and caveats: Blood also carried most thyroid clonotypes expanded above 0.001.

With 5 bases removed from V and 6 bases from J, the gap between germline ends came to 13 bases. The germline CDR1 and CDR2 sequences are SEHNR and FQNEAQ (reference sequence). This CDR3 contains 14 residues. Graves' hyperthyroidism was deemed stable given no ophthalmopathy progression within 18 months. It was 8 to 10 ml of fresh peripheral blood that supplied the PBMCs. The chain joins TRBV7-9 to TRBJ1-4; D uncertain. The material sequenced was blood. This TCR was recovered from a young woman with Graves' hyperthyroidism. This CDR3 reads CASSRDVGDEKLFF. The CDR3 DNA reads TGTGCCAGCAGCCGAGATGTAGGTGATGAAAAACTGTTTTTT.